This TCR beta chain was identified during a study of T cell responses to AZD1222 COVID-19 vaccine. Sequencing was performed with immunoSEQ multiplex PCR; in TCRdb, only in-frame clones are kept and a portion is missing. The sample includes tens of thousands of clones, roughly 89% of them seen just once. Pooling covered second doses at about 4 or about 12 weeks. Study-wide results and limits: White British ancestry dominated among donors, who included more females, and clonal diversity was possibly underestimated. Repertoires were sampled only after the peak T cell response. With dominance at 160-218 and 743-854, vaccine-associated CD4 TCRs spanned spike.

A note on this clone: Its antigen is currently unknown.

This clonotype was sampled from an adult who received the AZD1222 COVID-19 vaccine. The source was peripheral blood, collected 28 days after the second AZD1222 dose.

The CDR3, as DNA: TGTGCCATCAGTGAGTCGGAAAGGGCACGGCAGTTCTTC. Amino acid sequence: CAISESERARQFF. The genes are TRBV10-3 and TRBJ2-1; D remains ambiguous. CDR3 size: 13 residues. Germline V CDR1 and CDR2: ENHRY, SYGVKD. V was clipped by 0 bases and J by 12 bases, with 12 bases between them.